These 25 T cell receptor beta chains were all obtained from the same sample, sequenced in a study of T-cell reconstitution after alpha-beta-depleted transplantation in children. Preparation of the TCRbeta library used unique molecular identifiers. TCRdb used MiXCR to reprocess the PCR reads, holding one entry per CDR3 protein. In the table there are over 550,000 distinct CDR3 sequences, about 10% of which are singletons. Source: PBMCs from the stem cell graft donor, taken from the stem cell graft. Receptors originate from a human donor who donated a stem cell graft to a child with acute myeloid leukemia.

The genes are TRBV30 and TRBJ2-3; 7 nucleotides match TRBD2. The trim removed 8 bases at V and 5 bases at J, leaving 13 bases unmatched. Germline CDR1 is GTSNPN and CDR2 is SVGIG (reference sequence). The CDR3 loop spans 14 amino acids. This CDR3 is CAAGPRERRDTQYF. In DNA form, the CDR3 reads TGTGCCGCCGGCCCGCGGGAGCGAAGAGATACGCAGTATTTT.

This chain connects TRBV29-1 to TRBJ2-3; the D gene is possibly TRBD1 (6 bases). CDR1 and CDR2 (germline): SQVTM, ANQGSEA. This CDR3 contains 14 residues. Deletions cut 8 bases from V and 4 bases from J, with 19 bases between. The CDR3 nucleotides are TGCAGCCTAGTAGGTCGAGAGGGGGCAGATACGCAGTATTTT. This sequence encodes CSLVGREGADTQYF.

Points on this clonotype: Given a much more abundant clone one base away, this may be a read error. The J gene is TRBJ2-7, the V gene TRBV12-3 or TRBV12-4, with TRBD2 matching over 9 bases. CDR3 size: 14 residues. CDR3 sequence (DNA): TGTGCCAGCAGGATAGCGGGAGATTCCTACGAGCAGTGCTTC. It codes for CASRIAGDSYEQCF.

The sample holds many counts of this clonotype. This rearrangement joins TRBV20-1 to TRBJ2-5; 8 bases agree with TRBD2. The ends lost 6 bases at V and 5 bases at J; junction bases unmatched: 11. Germline V gives CDR1 DFQATT, CDR2 SNEGSKA (reference sequence). The CDR3 runs 14 residues. In DNA, the CDR3 is TGCAGTGCCAACGACGGGAGGGCCGGGGAGACCCAGTACTTC. It codes for CSANDGRAGETQYF.

This clonotype showed up many times. V gene TRBV6-1 combines with J gene TRBJ2-1, with D perhaps being TRBD1 or TRBD2 (5 bases each). In germline, CDR1 is MNHNS, CDR2 SASEGT. The length of the CDR3 is 14 residues. Trimming cost V 7 bases and J 4 bases, with 14 bases left between them. The CDR3 bases are TGTGCCAGCACCACCCGGGGCGGATACAATGAGCAGTTCTTC. It codes for CASTTRGGYNEQFF.

The chain joins TRBV7-2 to TRBJ2-3; no clear D. The CDR3 sequence is 13 residues long. Germline loops: CDR1 SGHTA, CDR2 FQGNSA. V dropped 1 base and J dropped 4 bases, with 6 bases sitting between them. CDR3 sequence: CASSLERSDTQYF. In DNA, the CDR3 is TGTGCCAGCAGCTTAGAAAGGTCAGATACGCAGTATTTT.

This clonotype has at least ten counts. V gene TRBV27 combines with J gene TRBJ2-7, with 7 bases aligning to TRBD2. The germline V gene encodes CDR1 MNHEY and CDR2 SMNVEV (reference sequence). The CDR3 has 14 amino acids. V shed 6 bases and J 6 bases; nucleotides not matched to a gene: 11. The CDR3 bases are TGTGCCAGCAGCCCCGCTGGACTAGTTTCCGAGCAGTACTTC. Protein product: CASSPAGLVSEQYF.

The sample holds many counts of this clonotype. The chain is built from TRBV15 and TRBJ2-1; D might be TRBD1 or TRBD2, each matching 5 bases. The CDR3 consists of 12 residues. In germline, CDR1 is LNHNV, CDR2 YYDKDF (reference sequence). With 5 bases removed from V and 16 bases from J, the gap between germline ends came to 18 bases. CDR3 loop: CATSWDRDHFFF. DNA for the CDR3: TGTGCCACCAGCTGGGACCGGGACCATTTTTTCTTC.

The chain recombines TRBV2 with TRBJ2-7, with D hard to call. The germline V gene has CDR1 SNHLY and CDR2 FYNNEI. The ends were cut back, 2 bases at V and 6 bases at J, with 14 bases in the middle. CDR3 length equals 14 residues. The CDR3: CASSEMKEPSEQYF. In DNA, the CDR3 is TGTGCCAGCAGTGAAATGAAAGAACCCAGCGAGCAGTACTTC.

The rearrangement joins TRBV14 to TRBJ2-7; D possibly corresponds to TRBD2 (7 bases). The ends were cut back, 0 bases at V and 0 bases at J, with 12 bases in the middle. The CDR3 is 16 amino acids. Germline V gives CDR1 SGHDN, CDR2 FVKESK. The CDR3 DNA reads TGTGCCAGCAGCCAAGACCGGGGGGCGAGCTCCTACGAGCAGTACTTC. Protein sequence: CASSQDRGASSYEQYF.

This clonotype has ten or more counts. The rearrangement links TRBV29-1 to TRBJ2-5, with no clear D. The CDR3 has 11 amino acids. Trimming took off 7 bases at V and 7 bases at J, with 13 bases between the two ends. The V gene's germline CDR1 is SQVTM and CDR2 ANQGSEA. The CDR3 nucleotides read TGCAGCGATCTAGTCCTGGGGACCCAGTACTTC. This gives the protein CSDLVLGTQYF.

This clonotype was observed a few times. V is TRBV20-1 and J is TRBJ2-7; the D gene is possibly TRBD2 (6 bases). CDR1 DFQATT and CDR2 SNEGSKA come from the germline V gene (reference sequence). V dropped 3 bases and J dropped 6 bases, with 9 bases sitting between them. The CDR3 loop spans 11 amino acids. The CDR3 sequence is CSASGEVEQYF. CDR3 coding DNA: TGCAGTGCTAGTGGGGAGGTCGAGCAGTACTTC.

This clonotype has a handful of counts. V is TRBV5-1 and J is TRBJ2-2; D not resolved. Germline loops: CDR1 SGHRS, CDR2 YFSETQ. There are 17 residues in the CDR3. Trimming shortened V by 4 bases and J by 4 bases, and 20 bases separated the two germline ends. DNA of the CDR3: TGCGCCAGCAGCCCAATGGCCAGCCCTACATCCACCGGGGAGCTGTTTTTT. Protein: CASSPMASPTSTGELFF.

This clonotype has a handful of counts. This chain joins TRBV4-3 and TRBJ1-1, with D maybe TRBD1 (6 bases). In germline, CDR1 is LGHNA, CDR2 YSLEER. The V gene lost 4 bases and the J gene lost 4 bases, with 16 bases spanning the gap. The CDR3 extends over 15 amino acids. This CDR3 is CASSPSTGLLTEAFF. The CDR3 DNA reads as TGCGCCAGCAGCCCCAGTACAGGGTTGCTCACTGAAGCTTTCTTT.

This chain links TRBV15 with TRBJ1-2; perhaps TRBD1 as D (5 bases). Germline V gene sequence: CDR1 LNHNV, CDR2 YYDKDF (reference sequence). The CDR3 length is 13 residues. Trimming took off 5 bases at V and 2 bases at J, with 9 bases between the two ends. The CDR3 loop is CATSEGMNYGYTF. DNA for the CDR3: TGTGCCACCAGCGAGGGGATGAACTATGGCTACACCTTC. The full variable domain, in which reference TRBV15 and TRBJ1-2 provide the parts outside the CDR3, is DAMVIQNPRYQVTQFGKPVTLSCSQTLNHNVMYWYQQKSSQAPKLLFHYYDKDFNNEADTPDNFQSRRPNTSFCFLDIRSPGLGDTAMYLCATSEGMNYGYTFGSGTRLTVV.

V and J are TRBV5-1 and TRBJ2-3; D ambiguous. In germline, CDR1 is SGHRS, CDR2 YFSETQ. The ends were cut back, 2 bases at V and 2 bases at J, with 6 bases in the middle. This CDR3 is 13 amino acids long. This CDR3 is CASSFHDTDTQYF. DNA for the CDR3: TGCGCCAGCAGCTTTCACGACACAGATACGCAGTATTTT.

In this sample, this clonotype turned up a few times. The CDR3 coding sequence is TGCAGTGCTAGCCAAAGACAGGGGGTACGGGGTGAGCAGTTCTTC. Translating it yields CSASQRQGVRGEQFF. The rearrangement joins TRBV20-1 to TRBJ2-1; 9 bases line up with TRBD1. The CDR3 covers 15 residues. Germline lookup yields CDR1 DFQATT and CDR2 SNEGSKA (reference sequence). Unmatched junction bases numbered 12, after V lost 3 bases and J lost 9 bases.

This clonotype was counted at least ten times. The chain links TRBV7-8 to TRBJ2-2; 16 bases line up with TRBD2. J gave up 5 bases and V 5 bases, and 8 bases lay outside the gene matches. CDR1 is SGHVS, CDR2 FQNEAQ, per germline. The CDR3 has 18 residues. The CDR3 is CASSPGTSGGGRTGELFF. The CDR3 nucleotides read TGTGCCAGCAGCCCCGGGACTAGCGGGGGGGGACGGACCGGGGAGCTGTTTTTT.

This clonotype was observed a few times. The chain is built from TRBV5-1 and TRBJ2-1; D is unresolved. The CDR3 has 12 residues. The germline CDR1 and CDR2 sequences are SGHRS and YFSETQ. Trimming took off 8 bases at V and 8 bases at J, with 14 bases between the two ends. CDR3 region: CASRGPSDEQFF. The CDR3 coding sequence is TGCGCCAGTCGTGGGCCGTCGGATGAGCAGTTCTTC.

The CDR3 coding sequence is TGCGCCAGCAGCGGGGGACTAGCGGGAGGGGGTGAGCAGTTCTTC. Translating it yields CASSGGLAGGGEQFF. The gene calls are TRBV5-1 and TRBJ2-1; 16 positions agree with TRBD2. This CDR3 spans 15 amino acids. The germline V gene encodes CDR1 SGHRS and CDR2 YFSETQ. V shed 4 bases and J 9 bases; nucleotides not matched to a gene: 4. Combining the CDR3 with reference TRBV5-1 and TRBJ2-1 gives the whole variable domain KAGVTQTPRYLIKTRGQQVTLSCSPISGHRSVSWYQQTPGQGLQFLFEYFSETQRNKGNFPGRFSGRQFSNSRSEMNVSTLELGDSALYLCASSGGLAGGGEQFFGPGTRLTVL.

This clonotype was seen a handful of times. This sequence joins TRBV20-1 and TRBJ2-1, with TRBD2 matching over 8 bases. This CDR3 region has 15 residues. The trim removed 3 bases at V and 7 bases at J, leaving 11 bases unmatched. Germline CDR1 is DFQATT and CDR2 is SNEGSKA (reference sequence). CDR3 in amino acids: CSASPSGRGGNEQFF. As DNA, the CDR3 is TGCAGTGCTAGCCCTAGCGGACGGGGGGGGAATGAGCAGTTCTTC.

This clonotype occurred many times. V gene TRBV2 combines with J gene TRBJ2-1; the D is unclear. With 8 bases removed from V and 2 bases from J, the gap between germline ends came to 7 bases. The CDR3 runs to 12 residues. Germline values: CDR1 SNHLY, CDR2 FYNNEI. The CDR3 bases are TGTGCCAGCCGGTGGACCTACAATGAGCAGTTCTTC. It yields the protein CASRWTYNEQFF.

This clonotype came up many times. The chain carries TRBV29-1 and TRBJ2-3; D is uncertain. The germline gives CDR1 SQVTM, CDR2 ANQGSEA. This CDR3 is built from 14 residues. Trimming cost V 3 bases and J 2 bases, with 12 bases left between them. CDR3 bases: TGCAGCGTTGAGGGAAGCGCTTACACAGATACGCAGTATTTT. It is translated as CSVEGSAYTDTQYF.

This clonotype was detected a few times. This chain connects TRBV11-2 to TRBJ1-1; a possible D gene is TRBD1 (5 bases). Germline CDR1 is SGHAT and CDR2 is FQNNGV. The CDR3 has 14 residues. The ends were cut back, 5 bases at V and 7 bases at J, with 17 bases in the middle. The CDR3 bases are TGTGCCAGCAGCCCGTCGGGACGGTCGGGTGAAGCTTTCTTT. Translated: CASSPSGRSGEAFF.

Many counts were recorded for this clonotype. This chain connects TRBV6-5 to TRBJ2-1; D unresolved. Germline CDR1 reads MNHEY; CDR2 reads SVGAGI. Trimming shortened V by 4 bases and J by 6 bases, and 10 bases separated the two germline ends. The CDR3 totals 13 residues. The CDR3 DNA reads as TGTGCCAGCAGTTCCCCGACTGGCAATGAGCAGTTCTTC. This gives the protein CASSSPTGNEQFF.